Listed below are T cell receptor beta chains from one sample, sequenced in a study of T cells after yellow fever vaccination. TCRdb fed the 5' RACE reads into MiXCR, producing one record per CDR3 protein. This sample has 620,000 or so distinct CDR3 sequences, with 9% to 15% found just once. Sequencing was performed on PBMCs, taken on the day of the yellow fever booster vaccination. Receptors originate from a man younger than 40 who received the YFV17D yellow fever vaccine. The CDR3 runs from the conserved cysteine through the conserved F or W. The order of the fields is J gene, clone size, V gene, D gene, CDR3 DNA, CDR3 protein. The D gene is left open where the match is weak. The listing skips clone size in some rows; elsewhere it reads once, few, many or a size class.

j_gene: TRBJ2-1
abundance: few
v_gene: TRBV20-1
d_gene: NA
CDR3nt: TGCAGTGCTAGTTTTGGGATATACAATGAGCAGTTCTTC
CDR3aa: CSASFGIYNEQFF

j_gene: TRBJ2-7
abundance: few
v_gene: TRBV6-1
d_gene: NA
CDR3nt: TGTGCCAGCACCGCGTCGGCAGAGGGCTACGAGCAGTACTTC
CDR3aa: CASTASAEGYEQYF

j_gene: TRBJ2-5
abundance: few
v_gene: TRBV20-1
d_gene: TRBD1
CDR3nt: TGCAGTGCTAGATTGTTCGGGACAGCCCAAGAGACCCAGTACTTC
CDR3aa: CSARLFGTAQETQYF

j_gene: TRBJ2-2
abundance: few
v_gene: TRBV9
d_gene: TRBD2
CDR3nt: TGTGCCAGCAGTCAGACTAGCAGGACCGGGGAGCTGTTTTTT
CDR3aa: CASSQTSRTGELFF

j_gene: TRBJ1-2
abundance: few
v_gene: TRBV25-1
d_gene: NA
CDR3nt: TGTGCCAGCAGTGACTCAGTCTATGGCTACACCTTC
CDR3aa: CASSDSVYGYTF

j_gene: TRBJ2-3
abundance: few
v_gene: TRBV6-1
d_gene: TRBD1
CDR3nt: TGTGCCAGCAGGCAACGGACAGGGGGCCTCACAGATACGCAGTATTTT
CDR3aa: CASRQRTGGLTDTQYF

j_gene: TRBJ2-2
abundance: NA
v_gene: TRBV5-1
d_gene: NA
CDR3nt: TGCGCCAGCGGCCGGCCCACCGGGGAGCTGTTTTTT
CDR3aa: CASGRPTGELFF

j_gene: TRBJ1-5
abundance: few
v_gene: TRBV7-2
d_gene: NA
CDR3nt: TGTGCCAGCAGCTTAGACGGTTTCTATCAGCCCCAGCATTTT
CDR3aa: CASSLDGFYQPQHF

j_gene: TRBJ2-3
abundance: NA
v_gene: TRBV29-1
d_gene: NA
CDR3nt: TGCAGCGGCTCCGATGGCGTTTACACAGATACGCAGTATTTT
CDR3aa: CSGSDGVYTDTQYF

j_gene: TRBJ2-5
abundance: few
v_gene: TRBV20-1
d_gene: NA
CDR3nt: TGCAGTGCTAGAACGTACCAAGAGACCCAGTACTTC
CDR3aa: CSARTYQETQYF

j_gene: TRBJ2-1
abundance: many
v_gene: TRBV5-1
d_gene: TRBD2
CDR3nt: TGCGCCAGCGGGACTAGCGGGGGCAATGAGCAGTTCTTC
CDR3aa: CASGTSGGNEQFF

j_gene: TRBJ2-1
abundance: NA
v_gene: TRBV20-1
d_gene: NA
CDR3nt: TGCAGTGCTAGAGAGACCCCCCCGCGGTTACCCTATACCTACAATGAGCAGTTCTTC
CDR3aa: CSARETPPRLPYTYNEQFF

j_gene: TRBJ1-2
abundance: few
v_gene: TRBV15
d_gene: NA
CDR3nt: TGTGCCACCAGCAGAGAAGGTGGGGATGGCTACACCTTC
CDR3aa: CATSREGGDGYTF

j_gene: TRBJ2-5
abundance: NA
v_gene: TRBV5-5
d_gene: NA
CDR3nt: TGTGCCAGCAGCTTGGGTGACCAAGGCAGGGAGACCCAGTACTTC
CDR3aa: CASSLGDQGRETQYF

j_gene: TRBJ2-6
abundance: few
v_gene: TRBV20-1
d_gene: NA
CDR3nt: TGCAGTGCTAGAGACTCCGGGCCGTCTGGGGCCAACGTCCTGACTTTC
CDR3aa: CSARDSGPSGANVLTF

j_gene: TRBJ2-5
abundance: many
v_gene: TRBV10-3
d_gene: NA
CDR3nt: TGTGCCATCAGGGCGGGACAGCCGGGAGAGACCCAGTACTTC
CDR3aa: CAIRAGQPGETQYF

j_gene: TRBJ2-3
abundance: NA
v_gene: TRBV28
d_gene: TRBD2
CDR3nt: TGTGCCAGCCAAAATCTAGCGGGACGTGTTGGAGATACGCAGTATTTT
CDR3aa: CASQNLAGRVGDTQYF

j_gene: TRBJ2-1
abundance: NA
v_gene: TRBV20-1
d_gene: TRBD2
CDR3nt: TGCAGTGCCAATAGGGGACTAGCGGGAGTTATGTCCTACAATGAGCAGTTCTTC
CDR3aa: CSANRGLAGVMSYNEQFF

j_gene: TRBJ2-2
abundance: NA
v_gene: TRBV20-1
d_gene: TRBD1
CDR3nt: TGCAGTGCTTATACGGGGACAGGTCCCGGGGAGCTGTTTTTT
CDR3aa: CSAYTGTGPGELFF

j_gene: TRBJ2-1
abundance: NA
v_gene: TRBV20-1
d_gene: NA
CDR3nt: TGCAGTGCCAGACAAGGGGGGAGGAGCGACAATGAGCAGTTCTTC
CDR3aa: CSARQGGRSDNEQFF

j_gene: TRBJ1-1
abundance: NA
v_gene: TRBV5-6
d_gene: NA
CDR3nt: TGTGCCAGCAGCTTGAACAGGGTCAAGGCCGGAGCTTTCTTT
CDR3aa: CASSLNRVKAGAFF

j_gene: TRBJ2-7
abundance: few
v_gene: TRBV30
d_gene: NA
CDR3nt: TGTGCCTGGAGCTATAAGGGGGTCCCCAACGAGCAGTACTTC
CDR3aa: CAWSYKGVPNEQYF